This T cell receptor beta chain was sequenced in a study of blood T cell repertoires in COVID-19. Trimming left V 7 bases short and J 4 bases short, with 4 bases between. The CDR3 has 11 amino acids. Germline-derived CDR1 and CDR2 are MDHEN and SYDVKM. Assay: immunoSEQ multiplex PCR; the TCRdb copy retains only in-frame clones and omits some. The sample includes about 90,000 clones, about nine tenths of them seen just once. The chain employs TRBV28 and TRBJ1-4, with unresolved D. The receptor was derived from a human donor with active COVID-19. The donor label of this sample is uncertain. Sequenced material: peripheral blood. This CDR3 reads CASNNNEKLFF. The CDR3 region has the DNA TGTGCCAGCAATAATAATGAAAAACTGTTTTTT. Full variable domain (outside the CDR3, taken from reference TRBV28 and TRBJ1-4): DVKVTQSSRYLVKRTGEKVFLECVQDMDHENMFWYRQDPGLGLRLIYFSYDVKMKEKGDIPEGYSVSREKKERFSLILESASTNQTSMYLCASNNNEKLFFGSGTQLSVL.